The rows below give T cell receptor beta chains drawn from one sample of a study of shared clonotypes between healthy human individuals. Repertoires were generated with immunoSEQ multiplex PCR, while TCRdb's copy carries only in-frame clones and drops some. The sample has about 2.4 million clones; 85% to 95% are singletons. The sequenced sample consisted of naive CD4+ T cells sorted from blood. Every receptor here comes from a man younger than 35 in good health. The CDR3 runs from the conserved cysteine through the conserved F or W. A D gene is named only where the DNA matches it firmly. Some rows have no size entry. The others give once, few or many, or a class for an expanded clone.

J,size,V,D,DNA,CDR3
TRBJ2-1,NA,TRBV30,NA,TGTGCCTGGTCGCGCGGGGCCTCCTACAATGAGCAGTTCTTC,CAWSRGASYNEQFF
TRBJ2-5,NA,TRBV4-3,TRBD2,TGCGCCAGCAGCCAAGATTCCTACCGGACTAGCGATCCACGAAGGGAGACCCAGTACTTC,CASSQDSYRTSDPRRETQYF
TRBJ1-6,NA,TRBV5-1,NA,TGCGCCAGCAGCTTCCTAGCCGATAATTCACCCCTCCACTTT,CASSFLADNSPLHF
TRBJ2-2,NA,TRBV9,NA,TGTGCCAGCAGCGCCAGGGGCGACACCGGGGAGCTGTTTTTT,CASSARGDTGELFF
TRBJ1-4,NA,TRBV5-1,TRBD1,TGCGCCAGCAGCTCGGGCTTACAGGGGAGAGGAGAAAAACTGTTTTTT,CASSSGLQGRGEKLFF
TRBJ2-1,NA,TRBV7-3,TRBD1,TGTGCCAGCCGCCAGACAGGGGAATTAGGCAATGAGCAGTTCTTC,CASRQTGELGNEQFF
TRBJ1-5,NA,TRBV4-3,NA,TGCGCCAGCAGCCAAGATCGAGGGCAGCCCCAGCATTTT,CASSQDRGQPQHF
TRBJ2-1,NA,TRBV7-8,TRBD1,TGTGCCAGCAGGGGGGACGGACAGGCCTCCTACAATGAGCAGTTCTTC,CASRGDGQASYNEQFF
TRBJ2-5,once,TRBV9,TRBD1,TGTGCCAGCGGTCCCGGGGACAGGGCGTCGGAGACCCAGTACTTC,CASGPGDRASETQYF
TRBJ2-4,NA,TRBV9,TRBD1,TGTGCCAGCAGCGCGGGACAGGGGAAATCAAAAAACATTCAGTACTTC,CASSAGQGKSKNIQYF
TRBJ2-7,NA,TRBV4-3,NA,TGCGCCAGCAGCCAAGACGGTGACCCCAGCTACGAGCAGTACTTC,CASSQDGDPSYEQYF
TRBJ2-2,NA,TRBV27,NA,TGTGCCAGCAGGAACAGGGCACTAGGGCTTCAGAACACCGGGGAGCTGTTTTTT,CASRNRALGLQNTGELFF
TRBJ2-1,NA,TRBV2,NA,TGTGCCAGCAGTGACGGATCTTGGCAATACAATGAGCAGTTCTTC,CASSDGSWQYNEQFF
TRBJ2-2,NA,TRBV10-1,TRBD2,TGCGCCAGCAGAGACACTAGCGCCGGGGAGCTGTTTTTT,CASRDTSAGELFF
TRBJ2-1,once,TRBV5-4,TRBD2,TGTGCCAGCAGCTTGGGCTCTAGCGGGGTACCTCCGTACAATGAGCAGTTCTTC,CASSLGSSGVPPYNEQFF
TRBJ1-5,NA,TRBV6-1,TRBD1,TGTGCCAGCAGTGGGACAGGGTCTGGTGGCAATCAGCCCCAGCATTTT,CASSGTGSGGNQPQHF
TRBJ1-2,NA,TRBV5-1,TRBD1,TGCGCCAGCAGCTTGGCGGACAGGACCAGGGACTATGGCTACACCTTC,CASSLADRTRDYGYTF
TRBJ1-1,NA,TRBV5-1,NA,TGCGCCAGCAGCCGCGGGGACGGCGATAGCACTGAAGCTTTCTTT,CASSRGDGDSTEAFF
TRBJ2-7,NA,TRBV28,NA,TGTGCCAGCAGGGCAAGCGGAGCCTACGAGCAGTACTTC,CASRASGAYEQYF